The sequence of this T cell receptor beta chain was determined in a study of CD8 T cells in Susac syndrome. Germline V gene lookup returns CDR1 KGHDR and CDR2 SFDVKD. The CDR3 length is 14 residues. The V and J ends lost 5 bases and 2 bases respectively, with 12 bases between them. Sequencing of TCR beta covered CD8+ and CD4+ T cells obtained from blood. While serving as controls, healthy donors were matched for age and sex. Random-hexamer reverse transcription was applied to about 0.5 to 1 ug RNA. Each CDR3 protein gets one entry after TCRdb re-called the immunoSEQ multiplex PCR reads with MiXCR. The data show around 190,000 distinct CDR3 sequences, roughly 94% seen once.

The rearrangement joins TRBV24-1 to TRBJ2-7; D tentatively reads TRBD1 or TRBD2 (5 bases each). The source of this sequence is a human donor in good health. The sample consisted of CD4+ T cells from PBMCs. The chain's CDR3 is CATSGLGTPYEQYF. DNA for the CDR3: TGTGCCACCAGTGGTTTAGGGACCCCCTACGAGCAGTACTTC.